This is a list of T cell receptor beta chains from one sample in a study of identical twins. In TCRdb, the 5' RACE reads were re-called with MiXCR into one record per CDR3 protein. Counted here are 1.5 million or so distinct CDR3 sequences, roughly 35% occurring once; the ten biggest clones make up about 0.25%. The sample comprised cord blood. These receptors originate from a newborn girl in good health. CDR3s include the opening cysteine and the closing phenylalanine or tryptophan. The order of the fields is V gene, D gene, J gene, clone size, CDR3 protein, CDR3 DNA. The D gene is left open where the match is weak. For some rows the clone size is stated as once, few or many, or as a class when expanded; others skip it.

TRBV7-8	TRBD2	TRBJ2-5	few	CASSFKREIQETQYF	TGTGCCAGCAGCTTTAAGCGGGAGATACAAGAGACCCAGTACTTC
TRBV20-1	TRBD1	TRBJ1-1	few	CSARDHRGLTEAFF	TGCAGTGCTAGAGATCATAGGGGGCTCACTGAAGCTTTCTTT
TRBV4-1	-	TRBJ1-2	many	CASSQEEGNYGYTF	TGTGCCAGCAGCCAAGAAGAGGGAAACTATGGCTACACCTTC
TRBV20-1	-	TRBJ1-1	-	CSARLQGMNTEAFF	TGCAGTGCTAGACTACAGGGAATGAACACTGAAGCTTTCTTT
TRBV5-1	-	TRBJ1-6	-	CASSFKGYSPLHF	TGCGCCAGCAGTTTTAAGGGGTATTCACCCCTCCACTTT
TRBV12-3/TRBV12-4	-	TRBJ2-6	-	CASSLGETGANVLTF	TGTGCCAGCAGTTTAGGGGAAACTGGGGCCAACGTCCTGACTTTC
TRBV5-1	-	TRBJ2-7	many	CASSPGNSYEQYF	TGTGCCAGCAGTCCGGGGAATTCCTACGAGCAGTACTTC
TRBV3-1	-	TRBJ2-3	-	CASSQGLNTDTQYF	TGTGCCAGCAGCCAAGGACTTAACACAGATACGCAGTATTTT
TRBV27	-	TRBJ2-1	-	CASSYFRGEQFF	TGTGCCAGCAGCTATTTTCGGGGTGAGCAGTTCTTC
TRBV20-1	TRBD2	TRBJ2-3	-	CSASRLAGGNTQYF	TGCAGTGCTAGTCGACTAGCGGGAGGGAATACGCAGTATTTT
TRBV6-5	TRBD1	TRBJ1-5	-	CASWTGPSRGPQHF	TGTGCCAGCTGGACAGGTCCATCCAGGGGGCCCCAGCATTTT
TRBV27	-	TRBJ2-3	few	CASSAGWGVGLDTQYF	TGTGCCAGCAGTGCGGGTTGGGGGGTCGGCCTGGATACGCAGTATTTT
TRBV2	-	TRBJ1-2	few	CASSELVVPAGYTF	TGTGCCAGCAGTGAATTGGTCGTACCGGCTGGCTACACCTTC
TRBV28	TRBD2	TRBJ2-1	few	CASSFPDSGSSYNEQFF	TGTGCCAGCAGTTTCCCAGATAGCGGGAGCTCCTACAATGAGCAGTTCTTC
TRBV28	-	TRBJ2-7	-	CASSYLLSSYEQYF	TGTGCCAGCAGCTACTTACTTAGCTCCTACGAGCAGTACTTC
TRBV29-1	TRBD2	TRBJ2-1	-	CSVAAGGYEQFF	TGCAGCGTTGCAGCGGGAGGGTATGAGCAGTTCTTC
TRBV29-1	-	TRBJ1-2	-	CSVTSGNSSFGYTF	TGCAGCGTTACCTCAGGGAACTCATCTTTTGGCTACACCTTC
TRBV20-1	-	TRBJ1-5	-	CSARDRTEMRNQPQHF	TGCAGTGCTAGAGATAGGACCGAGATGCGCAATCAGCCCCAGCATTTT
TRBV16	-	TRBJ1-2	few	CASNQIWGSYGYTF	TGTGCCAGCAACCAGATTTGGGGGAGCTATGGCTACACCTTC
TRBV20-1	TRBD1	TRBJ1-1	once	CSAVPGTGNTEAFF	TGCAGTGCTGTTCCCGGGACAGGGAACACTGAAGCTTTCTTT
TRBV27	-	TRBJ2-5	-	CASSLSGEGAQYF	TGTGCCAGCAGTTTATCGGGGGAAGGCGCCCAGTACTTC
TRBV10-3	-	TRBJ2-6	-	CAISDYDRFGANVLTF	TGTGCCATCAGTGACTACGACAGGTTCGGGGCCAACGTCCTGACTTTC
TRBV7-2	TRBD2	TRBJ2-1	-	CASTSRALADNEQFF	TGTGCCAGCACCTCCCGGGCTCTAGCGGACAATGAGCAGTTCTTC
TRBV12-3/TRBV12-4	-	TRBJ1-6	few	CASTPGRTQNSPLHF	TGTGCCAGCACCCCGGGACGGACTCAAAATTCACCCCTCCACTTT
TRBV5-1	-	TRBJ1-6	-	CASSPTWNSPLHF	TGCGCCAGCAGCCCCACTTGGAATTCACCCCTCCACTTT
TRBV10-3	-	TRBJ2-5	many	CAISGMTKETQYF	TGTGCCATCAGTGGTATGACGAAAGAGACCCAGTACTTC
TRBV27	-	TRBJ2-3	-	CASSLFLEAPTQYF	TGTGCCAGCAGTTTATTTCTCGAGGCCCCTACGCAGTATTTT
TRBV28	-	TRBJ1-2	few	CASGIPRYGYTF	TGTGCCAGCGGAATCCCGCGTTATGGCTACACCTTC
TRBV27	-	TRBJ2-7	-	CASSPFRGRAYEQYF	TGTGCCAGCAGTCCCTTTCGGGGCAGAGCCTACGAGCAGTACTTC
TRBV20-1	TRBD2	TRBJ2-7	-	CSARDEGEGNYEQYF	TGCAGTGCTAGAGATGAAGGGGAGGGCAACTACGAGCAGTACTTC
TRBV3-1	-	TRBJ2-1	-	CASSQGLRTNEQFF	TGTGCCAGCAGCCAAGGATTGCGGACCAATGAGCAGTTCTTC